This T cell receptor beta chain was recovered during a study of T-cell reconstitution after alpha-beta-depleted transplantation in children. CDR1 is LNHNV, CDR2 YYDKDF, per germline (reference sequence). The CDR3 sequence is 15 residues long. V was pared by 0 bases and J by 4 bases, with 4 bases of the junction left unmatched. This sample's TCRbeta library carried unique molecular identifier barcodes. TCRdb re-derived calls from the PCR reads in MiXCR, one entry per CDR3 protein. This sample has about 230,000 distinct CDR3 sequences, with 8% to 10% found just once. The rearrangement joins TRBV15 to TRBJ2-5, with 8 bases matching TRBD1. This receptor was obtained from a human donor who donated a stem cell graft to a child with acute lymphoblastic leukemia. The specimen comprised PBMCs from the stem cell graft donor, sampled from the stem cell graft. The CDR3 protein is CATSRDAQGAETQYF. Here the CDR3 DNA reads TGTGCCACCAGCAGAGATGCGCAGGGGGCAGAGACCCAGTACTTC.